This TCR beta chain was captured by sequencing in a study of shared clonotypes between healthy human individuals. Study summary: The study drew on a couple of women and a few men aged 18 to 49 as donors. General study points: In contrast to clonotypes shared by all four donors, non-shared clonotypes had lower generation probabilities.

Sorted-subset replicate PCR reactions were performed with about 190 ng DNA, corresponding to about 32,000 T cell genomes. The assay was immunoSEQ multiplex PCR, and TCRdb's table has in-frame clones only and misses some. The data show about 2.3 million clones, 92% seen once. To note about this clone: Its antigen is currently unknown.

This TCR was recovered from a young man in good health. Some clones in this sample may be carry-over from other donors' samples. Sequenced: naive CD4+ T cells from PBMCs. Subset described: CD45RA+ positively selected.

CDR3 DNA sequence: TGTGCCAGCAGTGGGCAGGTCGATCAGCCCCAGCATTTT. Residues: CASSGQVDQPQHF. The J gene is TRBJ1-5, the V gene TRBV2; D unclear. Trimming took off 4 bases at V and 5 bases at J, with 9 bases between the two ends. This CDR3 spans 13 amino acids. Germline CDR1 SNHLY, CDR2 FYNNEI.